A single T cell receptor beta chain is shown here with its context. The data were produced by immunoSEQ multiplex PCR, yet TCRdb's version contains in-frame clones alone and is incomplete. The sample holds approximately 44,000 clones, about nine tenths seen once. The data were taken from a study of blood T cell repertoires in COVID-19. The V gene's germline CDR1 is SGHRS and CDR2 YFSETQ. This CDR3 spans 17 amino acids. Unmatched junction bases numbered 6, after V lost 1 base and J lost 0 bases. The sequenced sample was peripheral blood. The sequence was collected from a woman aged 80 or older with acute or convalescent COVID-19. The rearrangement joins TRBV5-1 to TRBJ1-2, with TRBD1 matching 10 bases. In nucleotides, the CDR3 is TGCGCCAGCAGCTTGAGACAGGGGGCTTCCACTAACTATGGCTACACCTTC. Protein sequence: CASSLRQGASTNYGYTF.